This T cell receptor (beta chain) was sequenced in a study of shared clonotypes between healthy human individuals (dated by TCRdb to between 2020 and 2021). Some background on the complete study: The cohort included a few men and two women between 18 and 49 years of age. For each donor, CD4 naive and CD4 memory were each run on three plates, CD8 naive on two plates, and CD8 memory on one plate. To estimate repertoire size and how much clonotypes are shared between individuals, the study performed deep sequencing of blood TCR repertoires from five healthy adults. Different laboratories and diverse techniques were used to prepare libraries and sequence TCR repertoires, to increase sequencing depth and limit assay-specific biases. Leukapheresis yielded between about 0.9 and 10 billion PBMCs per donor. Findings and caveats that apply to the study as a whole: Sampling was restricted to blood, and TCR repertoires in tissue are likely to differ from TCR repertoires in blood. Even with the large sequencing depth, rarefaction of the sorted-subset datasets indicated that sequencing was incomplete. Pairwise subsampling indicated that sequencing depth was expected to affect the degree of clonotype sharing among donors. Across a few donors, approximately 5% of naive CD4, roughly 3.4% of naive CD8, under 2.5% of memory CD4, and approximately 0.4% of memory CD8 clonotypes were shared. Estimated clonotype richness was generally larger for naive than for memory subsets. Because the study included only a small number of donors, the genetic and exposure-history diversity represented was limited. Clonotypes shared by all four sorted-subset donors showed higher generation probabilities than non-shared clonotypes.

CDR1 and CDR2, looked up from the germline V gene, are SNHLY and FYNNEI. V was cut back by 9 bases and J by 2 bases, leaving a gap of 10 bases between them. The CDR3 has 12 amino acids, counting the end cysteine and phenylalanine. Only the CDR3 region is kept as DNA, spanning 36 bases read in frame from base 1. The donors were healthy, HIV-negative adults who had no recently reported acute infections or vaccinations. Every donor was a Caucasian adult living in Nashville, Tennessee, USA. CD4+ T cells were enriched by magnetic negative selection, after which naive cells were positively selected on CD45RA and the negative fraction was taken as the memory subset. After blood collection by leukapheresis, PBMCs were isolated using Ficoll-Histopaque density gradient centrifugation and then cryopreserved in the vapor phase of liquid nitrogen. Purity and quantity of every magnetically sorted T cell population were checked by analytical flow cytometry. Each sorted fraction had its genomic DNA isolated and then quantified by UV absorbance on a Nanodrop 2000c.

A remark on this clone: It lacks a known antigen. Within one base of it there is no much larger clone, and no base qualities were kept.

Using the deep immunoSEQ assay, multiplex PCR amplified TCR CDR3 regions from genomic DNA. Extracted genomic DNA from each cell subset was spread evenly across all wells of several immunoSEQ 96-well plates, with each plate serving as a replicate. Each replicate PCR for sorted subsets received roughly 0.2 ug genomic DNA, equal to tens of thousands of T cell genomes. Purified libraries were measured with a Qubit 3.0 fluorometer, size-checked on a Bioanalyzer 2100, and measured again with the KAPA Library Quantification kit. Every immunoSEQ 96-well plate was sequenced on a separate single-read 150-cycle Illumina NextSeq 550 flow cell. As for how the authors treated the data: The immunoSEQ output contained only junctional sequences without quality scores, so filtering could not match that applied to full-length reads. To assign V/J genes and CDR3, sequences were annotated using PyIR, a Python wrapper for IgBLAST v1.9, with IMGT germline references. Reads were filtered out if the reads had weak V/J assignments (E-value above 1e-6), no CDR3, stop codons, out-of-frame junctions, or ambiguous translated residues. A V3J clonotype was defined by an identical inferred V gene, J gene, and CDR3 amino acid sequence. Percentage overlap between repertoires was computed as shared unique clonotypes divided by the size of the smaller repertoire. RTK rarefaction, the Chao1 estimator, and Recon v2.1 estimates of unobserved clonotypes were used to assess repertoire richness. OLGA was used to compute generation probabilities for all TCRbeta clonotypes that the gDNA method yielded from a handful of donors. Held by TCRdb, this immuneACCESS table contains in-frame sequences only and omits some clones. Under half of the omission traces to an unresolved V gene where checked; the cause of the rest is unknown. D and trimming were read from the DNA, whereas the V and J calls and clone size are those reported in that table. The sample table contains 980,000 or so clones; only one count was recorded for about 80% of them. About 1.5% of the sample comes from the top ten.

The TCR sequence derives from a man aged 18 to 30 in good health. The sample was memory CD4+ T cells sorted from blood. Per the publication, the cell subset or site label means: CD45RA-negative fraction. This receptor chain uses TRBV2 and TRBJ2-5; TRBD2 could be the D gene, as 6 bases match. The bases are TGTGCCAGGGGGGGATCGCAAGAGACCCAGTACTTC. This codes for CARGGSQETQYF.